Sequencing of this TCR beta chain was carried out in a study of type 1 regulatory T cells. Note on this clonotype: The antigen is unknown.

TCRdb used MiXCR to reprocess the reads, holding one entry per CDR3 protein. The sample holds around 23,000 distinct CDR3 sequences, less than 60% seen once. The length of the CDR3 is 19 residues. With V trimmed by 3 bases and J by 2 bases, 13 bases remained unmatched. Germline values: CDR1 MGHRA, CDR2 YSYEKL. This rearrangement joins TRBV4-1 to TRBJ2-2; 9 bases are shared with TRBD2. Input material: cultured T cells, either the whole culture or a sorted T cell fraction (not recorded which). This sequence originates from a human donor in good health. CDR3 nucleotides: TGCGCCAGCAGCCATTCTTCACCGCGGGGGGGCCAAAACACCGGGGAGCTGTTTTTT. The encoded protein is CASSHSSPRGGQNTGELFF.